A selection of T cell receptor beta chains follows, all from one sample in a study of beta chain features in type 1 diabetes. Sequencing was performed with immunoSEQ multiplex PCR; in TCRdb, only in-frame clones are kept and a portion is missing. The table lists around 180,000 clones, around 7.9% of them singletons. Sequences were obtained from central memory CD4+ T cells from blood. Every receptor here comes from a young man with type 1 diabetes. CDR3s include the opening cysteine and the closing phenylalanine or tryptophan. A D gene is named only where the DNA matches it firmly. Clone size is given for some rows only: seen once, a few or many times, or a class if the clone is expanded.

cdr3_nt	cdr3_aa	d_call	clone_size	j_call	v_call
TGTGCCTGGACTGTGCGGGGGCCTGAAGCTTTCTTT	CAWTVRGPEAFF	-	-	TRBJ1-1	TRBV30
TGTGCCAGCAGCGTAGCCCCGGCGGAGACTACCTACGAGCAGTACTTC	CASSVAPAETTYEQYF	-	few	TRBJ2-7	TRBV9
TGTGCCAGCAGTTACTCAAGCGGGACAGGAATCTACGAGCAGTACTTC	CASSYSSGTGIYEQYF	-	many	TRBJ2-7	TRBV6-5
TGTGCCAGTAGTATTCGACTAGCGGGGGAGACCCAGTACTTC	CASSIRLAGETQYF	TRBD2	-	TRBJ2-5	TRBV19
TGTGCCAGCAGCCGCGACAGGGAAGAGACCCAGTACTTC	CASSRDREETQYF	TRBD1	-	TRBJ2-5	TRBV7-2
TGTGCCAGCAGCCCCGGGACTAGCGGCAATGAGCAGTTCTTC	CASSPGTSGNEQFF	TRBD2	-	TRBJ2-1	TRBV9
TGTGCCAGCACAACAGGGGCTAGCGGGGCGAGCTCCTACGAGCAGTACTTC	CASTTGASGASSYEQYF	TRBD2	-	TRBJ2-7	TRBV28
TGTGCCAGCAGTTTTACAGGGTCTTCACCCCTCCACTTT	CASSFTGSSPLHF	-	-	TRBJ1-6	TRBV28
TGCGCCAGCAGCGACCCACAGGGTTCCACTGAAGCTTTCTTT	CASSDPQGSTEAFF	-	few	TRBJ1-1	TRBV5-1
TGTGCCAGCAGGCTTGAGTCCGGGGCCAACGTCCTGACTTTC	CASRLESGANVLTF	-	few	TRBJ2-6	TRBV2
TGTGCCTGGCAGCCGGGCCATTCCCCAGGGAATTCACCCCTCCACTTT	CAWQPGHSPGNSPLHF	-	few	TRBJ1-6	TRBV30
TGTGCCAGCAGTGAAAAAGGGACACTCCAAGAGACCCAGTACTTC	CASSEKGTLQETQYF	-	few	TRBJ2-5	TRBV2
TGTGCCAGCAGCTTGAAGTCAGGGGCCGAGACCCAGTACTTC	CASSLKSGAETQYF	-	-	TRBJ2-5	TRBV5-4
TGTGCCACCCGGGGGAGAACGTGGGAGCAGTTCTTC	CATRGRTWEQFF	-	few	TRBJ2-1	TRBV2
TGTGCCAGCAGCTTGGGCACAGTTAAAGCTTTCTTT	CASSLGTVKAFF	-	few	TRBJ1-1	TRBV7-2
TGCGCCAGCAGCCAAGAGTCGGGGGGGAAAAACATTCAGTACTTC	CASSQESGGKNIQYF	TRBD2	few	TRBJ2-4	TRBV4-3
TGTGCCACCAGCAGAGATCTGGGGAGGGAGCAGTTCTTC	CATSRDLGREQFF	-	many	TRBJ2-1	TRBV15
TGTGCCAGCAGGCGGACTAGCGGGACCTACGAGCAGTACTTC	CASRRTSGTYEQYF	TRBD2	few	TRBJ2-7	TRBV2
TGCGCCAGCAGCTTGGCCCTAACAGGGAACTATGGCTACACCTTC	CASSLALTGNYGYTF	-	few	TRBJ1-2	TRBV5-1
TGTGCCAGCAGTGACAGGGCACCCTCCTATAATTCACCCCTCCACTTT	CASSDRAPSYNSPLHF	TRBD1	-	TRBJ1-6	TRBV27
TGCAGCGTCATCCGGGGGTACATCAATGAGCAGTTCTTC	CSVIRGYINEQFF	-	-	TRBJ2-1	TRBV29-1
TGTGCCAGCAGGCAGGGGGTGATCTCCTACAATGAGCAGTTCTTC	CASRQGVISYNEQFF	TRBD1	-	TRBJ2-1	TRBV6-5
TGTGCCACCAGGTTTACAGAGTACTATGGCTACACCTTC	CATRFTEYYGYTF	-	-	TRBJ1-2	TRBV2
TGTGCCAGCAGCTTCGGAATTAGCGGGTTCACAGATACGCAGTATTTT	CASSFGISGFTDTQYF	TRBD2	-	TRBJ2-3	TRBV7-2
TGTGCCAGCAGCCCCAGACTAGCCCCCGGGGAGCTGTTTTTT	CASSPRLAPGELFF	TRBD2	-	TRBJ2-2	TRBV9
TGCAGCGTGCCGGGACAAGGGACGTCTGGGGCCAACGTCCTGACTTTC	CSVPGQGTSGANVLTF	-	-	TRBJ2-6	TRBV29-1
TGTGCCAGCTCACCCGACAGGAACACCGGGGAGCTGTTTTTT	CASSPDRNTGELFF	-	few	TRBJ2-2	TRBV18
TGCGCCAGCAGCTCGAGCGCTACGGGAGACTATGGCTACACCTTC	CASSSSATGDYGYTF	-	-	TRBJ1-2	TRBV5-1
TGCAGCGTTGATGGTCAGGGTGGCTACGAGCAGTACTTC	CSVDGQGGYEQYF	-	-	TRBJ2-7	TRBV29-1
TGTGCCAGCAGCCACCGGACTCTGAAACCGAATGAGCAGTTCTTC	CASSHRTLKPNEQFF	-	-	TRBJ2-1	TRBV5-4
TGTGCCAGCGGCACAGGGGGCTGGAATTCACCCCTCCACTTT	CASGTGGWNSPLHF	TRBD1	-	TRBJ1-6	TRBV25-1
TGTGCCAGCAGCGGGGACAGGGACTATGGCTACACCTTC	CASSGDRDYGYTF	TRBD1	-	TRBJ1-2	TRBV7-9
TGTGCCAGCACCCAGGTGAACACCGGGGAGCTGTTTTTT	CASTQVNTGELFF	-	few	TRBJ2-2	TRBV28
TGTGCCAGTAGTATTACTTTGGGAAGAGGGAATCAGCCCCAGCATTTT	CASSITLGRGNQPQHF	-	few	TRBJ1-5	TRBV19
TGTGCCAGCAGCACGGGGACTAGCGGCCAACTTGAGCAGTTCTTC	CASSTGTSGQLEQFF	TRBD2	-	TRBJ2-1	TRBV5-4
TGTGCCAGCAGTGAAGGCGGGAGATCATATACGCAGTATTTT	CASSEGGRSYTQYF	TRBD2	few	TRBJ2-3	TRBV6-1
TGTGCCAGCAGCGCAGGGGCTTTGTCTAATTCACCCCTCCACTTT	CASSAGALSNSPLHF	-	few	TRBJ1-6	TRBV9
TGTGCCAGTACCTACATGGGCGGGACAGATACGCAGTATTTT	CASTYMGGTDTQYF	-	-	TRBJ2-3	TRBV19
TGTGCCAGCAGCTTACGTGGAGGGGAGAATGAGCAGTTCTTC	CASSLRGGENEQFF	-	-	TRBJ2-1	TRBV27
TGTGCCATCAGTCGCGGAGGGGAGGTTGACAATGAGCAGTTCTTC	CAISRGGEVDNEQFF	-	-	TRBJ2-1	TRBV10-3